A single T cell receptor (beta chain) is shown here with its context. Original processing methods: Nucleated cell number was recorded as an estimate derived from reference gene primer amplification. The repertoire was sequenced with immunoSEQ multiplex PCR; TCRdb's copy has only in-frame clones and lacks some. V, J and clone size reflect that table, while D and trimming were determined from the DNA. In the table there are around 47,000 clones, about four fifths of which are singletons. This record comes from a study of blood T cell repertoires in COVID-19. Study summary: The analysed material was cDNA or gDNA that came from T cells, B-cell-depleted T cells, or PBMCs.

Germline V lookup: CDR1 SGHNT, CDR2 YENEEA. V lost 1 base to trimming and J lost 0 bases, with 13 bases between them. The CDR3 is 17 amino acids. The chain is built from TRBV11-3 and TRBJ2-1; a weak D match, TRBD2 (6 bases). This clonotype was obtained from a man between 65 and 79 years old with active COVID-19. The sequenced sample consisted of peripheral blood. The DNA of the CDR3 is TGTGCCAGCAGCTTAGGGTCTATGCGGGGCTCCTACAATGAGCAGTTCTTC. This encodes CASSLGSMRGSYNEQFF.